This T cell receptor (beta chain) originates from a study of blood T cells in healthy people across ages. A second 7 to 11 cycle PCR used barcoded and J-beta primers. One entry per CDR3 protein results from TCRdb running MiXCR on the 5' RACE reads. The top ten hold approximately 37% of the sample, which has approximately 690,000 distinct CDR3 sequences, 58% seen once. This clonotype was recorded many times. No fewer than 5.5 micrograms of total RNA were isolated from every sample. Unmatched junction bases numbered 10, after V lost 3 bases and J lost 5 bases. This CDR3 has 16 amino acids. Germline-derived CDR1 and CDR2 are SGHNT and YYREEE (reference sequence).

Sequencing was done on a sample of blood. The chain has TRBV5-4 and TRBJ2-7; 11 bases align to TRBD1. The receptor was isolated from a man aged 55 to 70 in good health. The chain's CDR3 is CASSYEGQGASHEQYF. The CDR3 DNA reads TGTGCCAGCAGCTACGAAGGACAGGGGGCATCGCACGAGCAGTACTTC.